This T cell receptor (beta chain) comes out of a study of OX40 agonist ivuxolimab in advanced cancers. The overall study: Patients received the agonistic anti-OX40 (CD134) antibody ivuxolimab. Three patients had partial responses: one hepatocellular carcinoma, two cutaneous melanoma.

The germline V gene has CDR1 SGHRS and CDR2 YFSETQ. The CDR3 has 13 residues. V dropped 6 bases and J dropped 0 bases, with 9 bases sitting between them. Assay used: immunoSEQ multiplex PCR; TCRdb lists only in-frame clones, some missing. The sample contains about 46,000 clones, roughly 85% of which appear only once. Sequenced material: CD4+ or CD8+ T cells sorted from blood, taken in a trial of the OX40 agonist ivuxolimab. The chain has TRBV5-1 and TRBJ1-2; D unresolved. The receptor was derived from an adult with an advanced solid tumor such as melanoma, head and neck, liver or kidney cancer. DNA for the CDR3: TGCGCCAGCAACCAACCCCCTAACTATGGCTACACCTTC. It is translated as CASNQPPNYGYTF. The full variable domain, in which reference TRBV5-1 and TRBJ1-2 provide the parts outside the CDR3, is KAGVTQTPRYLIKTRGQQVTLSCSPISGHRSVSWYQQTPGQGLQFLFEYFSETQRNKGNFPGRFSGRQFSNSRSEMNVSTLELGDSALYLCASNQPPNYGYTFGSGTRLTVV.